Below, 10 T cell receptor beta chains from the same sample are listed, as sequenced in a study of blood T cell repertoires in COVID-19. Repertoires were generated with immunoSEQ multiplex PCR, while TCRdb's copy carries only in-frame clones and drops some. The sample consists of about 140,000 clones, about 74% of them appearing once. The material sequenced was peripheral blood. The source of these receptors is a man in his fifties or sixties with acute or convalescent COVID-19.

V and J are TRBV6-6 and TRBJ1-2, with D possibly being TRBD1 (6 bases). Trimming stripped 4 bases from V and 6 bases from J, with 12 bases between. Germline CDR1 and CDR2: MNHNY and SVGAGI (reference sequence). There are 13 residues in the CDR3. In nucleotides, the CDR3 is TGTGCCAGCAGTTTTCAACAGGGTAATGGCTACACCTTC. This sequence encodes CASSFQQGNGYTF.

The V call is TRBV6-2 or TRBV6-3, the J call TRBJ2-7; 8 bases fit TRBD2. This CDR3 region has 14 residues. The germline gives CDR1 MNHEY, CDR2 SVGEGT. V was clipped by 6 bases and J by 0 bases; unmatched bases: 4. The CDR3 region is CASSQAGASYEQYV. In nucleotides, the CDR3 is TGTGCCAGCAGCCAAGCGGGGGCCTCCTACGAGCAGTACGTC.

The chain recombines TRBV24-1 with TRBJ2-1; weak D call: TRBD2 (5 bases). CDR1 and CDR2 from the germline V gene are KGHDR and SFDVKD. The CDR3 loop spans 16 amino acids. V was clipped by 3 bases and J by 0 bases, with 11 bases between them. In DNA, the CDR3 is TGTGCCACCAGTGATCCGGACTCGAGCTCCTACAATGAGCAGTTCTTC. This encodes CATSDPDSSSYNEQFF.

The J gene is TRBJ1-5, the V gene TRBV3-1 (or the pseudogene TRBV3-2); D unclear. Germline CDR1 is LGHDT and CDR2 is YNNKEL (reference sequence). CDR3 length: 13 residues. V was cut by 2 bases and J by 4 bases, with 6 bases left in between. The CDR3 region has the DNA TGTGCCAGCAGCCAACAGGCTAATCAGCCCCAGCATTTT. Translating it yields CASSQQANQPQHF.

The chain couples TRBV5-8 to TRBJ1-4, with 9 bases aligning to TRBD1. Unmatched junction bases numbered 5, after V lost 4 bases and J lost 7 bases. The CDR3 contains 14 residues. Germline V CDR1 and CDR2: SGHTS, YDEGEE. Here the CDR3 DNA reads TGTGCCAGCAGCCCGGGACAGGGAGGTGAAAAACTGTTTTTT. Encoded protein: CASSPGQGGEKLFF.

The chain employs TRBV14 and TRBJ2-1, with D possibly being TRBD1 (6 bases). The CDR3 length is 14 residues. Germline loops: CDR1 SGHDN, CDR2 FVKESK. V lost 6 bases and J 7 bases, leaving 16 bases between the germline ends. This chain's CDR3 is CASSQGLAKNEQFF. In nucleotides, the CDR3 is TGTGCCAGCAGTCAGGGGCTAGCAAAAAATGAGCAGTTCTTC.

The CDR3 loop reads CASRHQGDQPQHF. Here the CDR3 DNA reads TGTGCCAGTAGGCATCAGGGGGATCAGCCCCAGCATTTT. The V and J genes are TRBV19 and TRBJ1-5, with 7 bases aligning to TRBD1. This CDR3 region has 13 residues. V shed 6 bases and J 5 bases; nucleotides not matched to a gene: 4. CDR1 and CDR2 from the germline V gene are LNHDA and SQIVND (reference sequence).

V and J are TRBV5-5 and TRBJ2-3, with 11 positions matching TRBD2. The V segment lost 0 bases and the J segment 5 bases; nucleotides outside the gene matches: 5. CDR1 and CDR2 from the germline V gene are SGHKS and YYEKEE (reference sequence). This CDR3 has 16 amino acids. The CDR3 DNA reads as TGTGCCAGCAGCTTGGTGTCTAGCGGGGGGTTAGATACGCAGTATTTT. Residues: CASSLVSSGGLDTQYF. Using reference TRBV5-5 and TRBJ2-3 for the parts outside the CDR3, the full variable domain is DAGVTQSPTHLIKTRGQQVTLRCSPISGHKSVSWYQQVLGQGPQFIFQYYEKEERGRGNFPDRFSARQFPNYSSELNVNALLLGDSALYLCASSLVSSGGLDTQYFGPGTRLTVL.

The V and J genes are TRBV9 and TRBJ2-1; 10 bases are shared with TRBD2. Trimming took 0 bases from V and 7 from J; bases not matched to a gene: 13. CDR3 length: 18 amino acids. Germline V gene sequence: CDR1 SGDLS, CDR2 YYNGEE. The CDR3 DNA sequence: TGTGCCAGCAGCGTAGTCAGCGGGGGGGTGCTTTTGGGGAATGAGCAGTTCTTC. Its translation: CASSVVSGGVLLGNEQFF.

For the CDR3, the DNA is TGTGCCAGCAGCCCCCGGTCAGGGGTCGTAACGTACCAAGAGACCCAGTACTTC. Its translation: CASSPRSGVVTYQETQYF. V and J are TRBV5-4 and TRBJ2-5; weak D call: TRBD1 (6 bases). This CDR3 is 18 amino acids long. Germline assignment: CDR1 SGHNT and CDR2 YYREEE (reference sequence). Deletions cut 4 bases from V and 0 bases from J, with 22 bases between. The entire variable domain, with the rest obtained from reference TRBV5-4 and TRBJ2-5, is as follows: ETGVTQSPTHLIKTRGQQVTLRCSSQSGHNTVSWYQQALGQGPQFIFQYYREEENGRGNFPPRFSGLQFPNYSSELNVNALELDDSALYLCASSPRSGVVTYQETQYFGPGTRLLVL.